Below, 6 T cell receptor beta chains from the same sample are listed, as sequenced in a study of Graves' ophthalmopathy and Graves' hyperthyroidism. Scientists amplified the TCR beta CDR3 regions from RNA transcripts. Second-round multiplex PCR came after a first-round RT-PCR that employed HTBI primers. One entry per CDR3 protein, called by TCRdb with MiXCR from the multiplex PCR reads. This table holds about 40,000 distinct CDR3 sequences, about 51% found once. The sequencing sample was made of peripheral blood. These receptors all stem from an adult man with Graves' ophthalmopathy.

Remarks on this clonotype: At one boundary the junction diverges from the germline segment, which might be a read error. The chain employs TRBV20-1 and TRBJ1-6; 9 bases agree with TRBD1. Germline loops: CDR1 DFQATT, CDR2 SNEGSKA (reference sequence). CDR3 length: 13 residues. The DNA of the CDR3 is TGCAGTGCTTCCGGGACAGGGAGTTCACCCCTCCGCTTT. Its translation: CSASGTGSSPLRF.

As to this clonotype: The junction departs from the called germline gene at one end, perhaps through a read error. The chain is built from TRBV7-2 and TRBJ2-2; tentative D call: TRBD2 (5 bases). CDR1 and CDR2 from the germline V gene are SGHTA and FQGNSA. The CDR3 is 16 amino acids. The CDR3 region is CASSLRAGARTGEPFF. In DNA form, the CDR3 reads TGCGCCAGCAGCTTAAGGGCAGGAGCACGGACCGGGGAGCCGTTTTTT.

The chain has TRBV5-1 and TRBJ2-5; D is ambiguous. V dropped 6 bases and J dropped 7 bases, with 7 bases sitting between them. Germline V gene lookup returns CDR1 SGHRS and CDR2 YFSETQ. This CDR3 spans 10 amino acids. The CDR3 protein is CASTTGTQYF. CDR3 nucleotide sequence: TGCGCCAGCACCACTGGGACCCAGTACTTC.

Comment on this clonotype: The CDR3 does not close with the conserved phenylalanine or tryptophan, likely indicating a read error. V gene TRBV5-1 combines with J gene TRBJ2-3, with TRBD2 identical over 15 bases. Germline CDR1 is SGHRS and CDR2 is YFSETQ. This CDR3 has 18 amino acids. The CDR3 sequence: CDSSSGGTSGGITDTQYL. In nucleotides, the CDR3 is TGCGACAGCAGCTCGGGCGGGACTAGCGGGGGGATAACAGATACGCAGTATTTA.

The chain combines TRBV20-1 with TRBJ2-5; D uncertain. Trimming removed 6 bases from V and 3 bases from J, with 8 bases in between. CDR1 and CDR2 (germline): DFQATT, SNEGSKA (reference sequence). The CDR3 runs to 11 residues. The CDR3 is CSAYTKETQYF. The CDR3 DNA sequence: TGCAGTGCCTATACAAAAGAGACCCAGTACTTC.

This clonotype showed up just once. The gene calls are TRBV7-3 and TRBJ1-2; D possibly corresponds to TRBD1 (5 bases). The V gene's germline CDR1 is SGHTA and CDR2 FQGTGA. The CDR3 length is 14 residues. V was shortened by 5 bases and J by 3 bases, with 13 bases between the two germline ends. CDR3: CASSPNGGDYGYTF. For the CDR3, the DNA is TGTGCCAGCAGCCCAAACGGAGGGGACTATGGCTACACCTTC. Full variable domain (missing parts from reference TRBV7-3 and TRBJ1-2): GAGVSQTPSNKVTEKGKYVELRCDPISGHTALYWYRQSLGQGPEFLIYFQGTGAADDSGLPNDRFFAVRPEGSVSTLKIQRTERGDSAVYLCASSPNGGDYGYTFGSGTRLTVV.